The rows below give T cell receptor beta chains drawn from one sample of a study of cytomegalovirus exposure and HLA in healthy donors. Clones were sequenced by immunoSEQ multiplex PCR, and TCRdb holds only the in-frame ones, with some missing. The top ten clones hold 3% to 4% of a sample with 90,000 to 150,000 clones, roughly four fifths of them seen once. Sequenced: PBMCs. The receptors were sampled from a woman aged 30 to 39 in good health and CMV-seropositive. Both conserved end residues are trimmed from each CDR3. Fields, in order: CDR3 protein, J gene, V gene, D gene. D genes are given only for firm matches.

CDR3aa: ASSLGTSQETQY
j_gene: TRBJ2-5
v_gene: TRBV7-9
d_gene: TRBD2

CDR3aa: ASSLGPQDTQY
j_gene: TRBJ2-3
v_gene: TRBV5-4
d_gene: .

CDR3aa: ASSQEPGQETQY
j_gene: TRBJ2-5
v_gene: TRBV4-3
d_gene: .

CDR3aa: ASSPPGQKNEKLF
j_gene: TRBJ1-4
v_gene: TRBV19
d_gene: .

CDR3aa: ASSPSGAGAGETQY
j_gene: TRBJ2-5
v_gene: TRBV7-3
d_gene: .

CDR3aa: AISVGQGGFEQY
j_gene: .
v_gene: TRBV10-3
d_gene: TRBD1

CDR3aa: ASSEAAREINQPQH
j_gene: TRBJ1-5
v_gene: TRBV6-1
d_gene: .

CDR3aa: ASSLEAGLTGELF
j_gene: TRBJ2-2
v_gene: TRBV5-1
d_gene: .

CDR3aa: ASSEATVSQPQH
j_gene: TRBJ1-5
v_gene: TRBV6-1
d_gene: .

CDR3aa: ASSQVFSLNGHQPQH
j_gene: TRBJ1-5
v_gene: TRBV4-2
d_gene: .

CDR3aa: ASGVGDRGMSETQY
j_gene: TRBJ2-5
v_gene: TRBV5-1
d_gene: TRBD1

CDR3aa: ASAGLAGGPGELF
j_gene: TRBJ2-2
v_gene: TRBV7-8
d_gene: TRBD2

CDR3aa: ASSLPDRETQY
j_gene: TRBJ2-5
v_gene: TRBV28
d_gene: .

CDR3aa: ASSLAIASNTGELF
j_gene: TRBJ2-2
v_gene: TRBV7-9
d_gene: .

CDR3aa: AISGNSGNTEAF
j_gene: TRBJ1-1
v_gene: TRBV10-3
d_gene: .

CDR3aa: ASSLEGQDNYRIYEQY
j_gene: TRBJ2-7
v_gene: TRBV7-9
d_gene: TRBD1

CDR3aa: ASSRTMGHDVQETQY
j_gene: TRBJ2-5
v_gene: TRBV5-1
d_gene: .

CDR3aa: ASSIDPSRYQPQH
j_gene: TRBJ1-5
v_gene: TRBV19
d_gene: .

CDR3aa: ASSQEVTESYGYT
j_gene: TRBJ1-2
v_gene: TRBV4-3
d_gene: .

CDR3aa: ASIPIRGSVYEQY
j_gene: TRBJ2-7
v_gene: TRBV7-9
d_gene: .

CDR3aa: ASSFGRGGSSSYNEQF
j_gene: TRBJ2-1
v_gene: TRBV7-2
d_gene: .

CDR3aa: ASSARLAPGATDTQY
j_gene: TRBJ2-3
v_gene: TRBV9
d_gene: TRBD2

CDR3aa: ASRTGNNSPLH
j_gene: TRBJ1-6
v_gene: TRBV6-6
d_gene: .

CDR3aa: ASRVPTTARGYT
j_gene: TRBJ1-2
v_gene: TRBV28
d_gene: .

CDR3aa: ASSDRRGVYNSPLH
j_gene: TRBJ1-6
v_gene: TRBV6-1
d_gene: .

CDR3aa: ASSFTSFFSYNEQF
j_gene: TRBJ2-1
v_gene: TRBV28
d_gene: .

CDR3aa: ASSRGTGGFYGYT
j_gene: TRBJ1-2
v_gene: TRBV4-3
d_gene: TRBD1

CDR3aa: ASSQEEGPAYEQY
j_gene: TRBJ2-7
v_gene: TRBV4-2
d_gene: .

CDR3aa: AWSNGGAADTQY
j_gene: TRBJ2-3
v_gene: TRBV30
d_gene: TRBD2

CDR3aa: ASSLVGQEDGKLF
j_gene: TRBJ1-4
v_gene: TRBV7-9
d_gene: .

CDR3aa: ASSAQFQETQY
j_gene: TRBJ2-5
v_gene: TRBV2
d_gene: .

CDR3aa: SVEWQGMVNTEAF
j_gene: TRBJ1-1
v_gene: TRBV29-1
d_gene: .

CDR3aa: SVATLRYGYT
j_gene: TRBJ1-2
v_gene: TRBV29-1
d_gene: .

CDR3aa: ASSFLDRNYGYT
j_gene: TRBJ1-2
v_gene: TRBV6-6
d_gene: .

CDR3aa: ASSFLSARSYTDTQY
j_gene: TRBJ2-3
v_gene: TRBV7-9
d_gene: .

CDR3aa: ASSLAGGEYEQF
j_gene: TRBJ2-1
v_gene: TRBV7-9
d_gene: .

CDR3aa: AWSWGQANTEAF
j_gene: TRBJ1-1
v_gene: TRBV30
d_gene: TRBD1